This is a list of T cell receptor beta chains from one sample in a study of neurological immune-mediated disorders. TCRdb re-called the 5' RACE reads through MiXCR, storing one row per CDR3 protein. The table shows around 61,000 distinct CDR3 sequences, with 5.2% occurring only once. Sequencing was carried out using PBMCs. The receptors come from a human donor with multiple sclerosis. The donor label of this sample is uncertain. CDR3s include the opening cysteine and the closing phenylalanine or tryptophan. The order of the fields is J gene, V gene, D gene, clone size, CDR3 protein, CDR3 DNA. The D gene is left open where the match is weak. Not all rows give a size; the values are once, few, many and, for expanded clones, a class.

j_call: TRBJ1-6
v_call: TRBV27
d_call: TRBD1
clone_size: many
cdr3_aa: CASSPRDRGSPLHF
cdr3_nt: TGTGCCAGCAGTCCCCGGGACAGGGGATCACCCCTCCACTTT

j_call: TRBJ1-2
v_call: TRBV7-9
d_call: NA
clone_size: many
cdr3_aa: CASSLGGRPYGYTF
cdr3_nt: TGTGCCAGCAGCTTAGGTGGCAGGCCATATGGCTACACCTTC

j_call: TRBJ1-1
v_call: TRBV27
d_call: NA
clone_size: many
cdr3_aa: CASSFGVGEAFF
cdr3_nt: TGTGCCAGCAGTTTCGGGGTTGGTGAAGCTTTCTTT

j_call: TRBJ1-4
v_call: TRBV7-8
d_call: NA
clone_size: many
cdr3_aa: CASSLSTAREKLFF
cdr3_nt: TGTGCCAGCAGCTTAAGTACAGCTCGAGAAAAACTGTTTTTT

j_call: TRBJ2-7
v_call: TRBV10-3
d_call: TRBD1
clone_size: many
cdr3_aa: CAISDTGQGTGQYF
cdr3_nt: TGTGCCATCAGTGACACGGGACAGGGGACCGGGCAGTACTTC

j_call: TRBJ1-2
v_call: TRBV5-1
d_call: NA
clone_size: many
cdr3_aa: CASSLAPGDYGYTF
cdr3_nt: TGCGCCAGCAGCTTGGCGCCCGGGGACTATGGCTACACCTTC

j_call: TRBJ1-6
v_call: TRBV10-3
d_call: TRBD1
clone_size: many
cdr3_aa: CAISESDRGALHF
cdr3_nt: TGTGCCATCAGTGAGTCTGACAGGGGAGCCCTCCACTTT

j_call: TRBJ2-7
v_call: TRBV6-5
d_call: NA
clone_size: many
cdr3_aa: CASSHRGQNFYEQYF
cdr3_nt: TGTGCCAGCAGTCACCGAGGACAAAACTTTTACGAGCAGTACTTC

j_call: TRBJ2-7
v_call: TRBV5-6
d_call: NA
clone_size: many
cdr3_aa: CASSYRTLSYEQYF
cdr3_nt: TGTGCCAGCAGTTACCGGACGCTCTCCTACGAGCAGTACTTC

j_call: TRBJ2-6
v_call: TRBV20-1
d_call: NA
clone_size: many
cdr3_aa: CSARDHTGSGANVLTF
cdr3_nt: TGCAGTGCTAGAGATCATACCGGGTCTGGGGCCAACGTCCTGACTTTC

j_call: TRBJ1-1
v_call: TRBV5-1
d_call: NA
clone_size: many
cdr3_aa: CASSLPGTEAFF
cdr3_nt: TGCGCCAGCAGCTTGCCGGGCACTGAAGCTTTCTTT

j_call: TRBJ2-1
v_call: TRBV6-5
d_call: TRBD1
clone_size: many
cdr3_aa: CASSRTGLSSPWNEQFF
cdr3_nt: TGTGCCAGCAGTCGGACAGGTCTTTCCTCCCCCTGGAATGAGCAGTTCTTC

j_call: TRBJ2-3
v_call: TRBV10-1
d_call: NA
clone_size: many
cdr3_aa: CARAADTQYF
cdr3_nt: TGCGCCAGGGCTGCAGATACGCAGTATTTT

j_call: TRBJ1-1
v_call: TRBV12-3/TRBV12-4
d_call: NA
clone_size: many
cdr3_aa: CASSLGMNTEAFF
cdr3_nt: TGTGCCAGCAGTTTGGGGATGAACACTGAAGCTTTCTTT

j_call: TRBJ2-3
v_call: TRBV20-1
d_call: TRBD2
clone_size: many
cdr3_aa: CSALRLAGGRRSTDTQYF
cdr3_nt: TGCAGTGCTCTTCGACTAGCGGGGGGCAGAAGGAGCACAGATACGCAGTATTTT

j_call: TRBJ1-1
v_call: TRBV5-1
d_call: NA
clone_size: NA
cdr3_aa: CASKFSLGGNTEAFF
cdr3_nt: TGCGCCAGCAAATTCTCCCTTGGGGGGAATACTGAAGCTTTCTTT

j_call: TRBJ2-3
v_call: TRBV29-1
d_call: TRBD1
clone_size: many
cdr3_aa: CSGQGGDTQYF
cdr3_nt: TGCAGCGGACAGGGTGGTGATACGCAGTATTTT

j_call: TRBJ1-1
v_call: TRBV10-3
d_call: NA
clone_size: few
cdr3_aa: CAITKTTNTEAFF
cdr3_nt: TGTGCCATCACCAAGACAACGAACACTGAAGCTTTCTTT

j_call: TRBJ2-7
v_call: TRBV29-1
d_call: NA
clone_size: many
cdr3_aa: CSVVAGDLEQYF
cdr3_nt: TGCAGCGTTGTGGCAGGGGACCTCGAGCAGTACTTC

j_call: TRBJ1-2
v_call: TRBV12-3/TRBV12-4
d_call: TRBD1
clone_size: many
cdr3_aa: CASRMPSTGGDGYTF
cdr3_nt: TGTGCCAGCAGAATGCCTTCTACAGGGGGCGATGGCTACACCTTC

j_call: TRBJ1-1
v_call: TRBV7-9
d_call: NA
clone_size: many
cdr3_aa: CASSSATTGNTEAFF
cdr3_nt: TGTGCCAGCAGTTCCGCCACGACAGGGAACACTGAAGCTTTCTTT

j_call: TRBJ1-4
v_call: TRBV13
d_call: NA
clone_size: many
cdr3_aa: CASSLGLQGREKLFF
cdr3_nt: TGTGCCAGCAGCCTGGGACTGCAGGGTAGGGAAAAACTGTTTTTT

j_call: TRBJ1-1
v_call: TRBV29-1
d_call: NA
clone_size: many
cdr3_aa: CSVGRFTENTEAFF
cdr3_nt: TGCAGCGTTGGAAGATTTACAGAGAACACTGAAGCTTTCTTT

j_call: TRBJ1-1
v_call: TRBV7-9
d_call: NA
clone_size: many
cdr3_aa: CASSAEAVNTEAFF
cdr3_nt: TGTGCCAGCAGCGCAGAAGCAGTGAACACTGAAGCTTTCTTT